A selection of T cell receptor beta chains follows, all from one sample in a study of regulatory T cells in long-lasting Graves disease. TCRdb reanalysed the multiplex PCR reads using MiXCR and keeps one entry per CDR3 protein. This sample has a few hundred thousand distinct CDR3 sequences, with over 15% found just once. The same data also contributed to another study, on T cells in Graves' hyperthyroidism and ophthalmopathy.

The sample in question was peripheral blood mononuclear cells (PBMCs), obtained at new diagnosis, from a patient treated with antithyroid drugs. The source of these receptors is a woman aged 18-29 years with Graves disease. Both conserved end residues are part of each CDR3. The D gene is left open where the match is weak. Size is stated for part of the rows, as once, few or many counts, or as a class when the clone is expanded.

len | d_gene | abundance | j_gene | v_gene | CDR3aa | CDR3nt
15 | TRBD1 | many | TRBJ2-1 | TRBV19 | CASSRDRVTYNEQFF | TGTGCCAGCAGCAGGGACAGGGTTACTTACAATGAGCAGTTCTTC
14 | - | - | TRBJ1-1 | TRBV5-8 | CASIYLGVNTEAFF | TGTGCCAGCATTTATCTAGGGGTGAACACTGAAGCTTTCTTT
15 | TRBD2 | many | TRBJ2-7 | TRBV6-1 | CASSRSGTSSYEQYF | TGTGCCAGCAGCCGATCCGGGACTAGCTCCTACGAGCAGTACTTC
17 | - | - | TRBJ2-3 | TRBV6-5 | CASSYSGRLAGTDTQYF | TGTGCCAGCAGTTACTCAGGTCGGTTAGCGGGCACAGATACGCAGTATTTT
14 | TRBD1 | - | TRBJ1-5 | TRBV6-1 | CASRTGTGFQPQHF | TGTGCCAGCAGGACCGGGACAGGGTTTCAGCCCCAGCATTTT
16 | - | many | TRBJ2-7 | TRBV28 | CASSPAVWPAGYEQYF | TGTGCCAGCAGCCCCGCGGTTTGGCCAGCGGGTTACGAGCAGTACTTC
17 | - | many | TRBJ2-2 | TRBV6-2/TRBV6-3 | CASSKKRDNSIVGELFF | TGTGCCAGCAGTAAAAAGCGGGACAACTCCATAGTCGGGGAGCTGTTTTTT
14 | - | many | TRBJ2-7 | TRBV18 | CASSPPSGVGEQYF | TGTGCCAGCTCACCACCGTCGGGAGTTGGCGAGCAGTACTTC
18 | TRBD2 | many | TRBJ2-1 | TRBV20-1 | CSARDFRTSGSSYNEQFF | TGCAGTGCTAGAGATTTCAGGACTAGCGGGAGCTCCTACAATGAGCAGTTCTTC
16 | - | many | TRBJ2-5 | TRBV29-1 | CSVDHGPSAYQETQYF | TGCAGCGTTGATCACGGACCTAGCGCGTACCAAGAGACCCAGTACTTC
15 | TRBD1 | few | TRBJ2-6 | TRBV10-3 | CAISRTGEGGNVLTF | TGTGCCATCAGTCGGACAGGGGAGGGGGGCAACGTCCTGACTTTC
14 | - | many | TRBJ2-5 | TRBV3-1 | CASSQLVDQETQYF | TGTGCCAGCAGCCAGCTAGTGGACCAAGAGACCCAGTACTTC
17 | TRBD1 | - | TRBJ2-2 | TRBV7-3 | CASSLTNLGQGAGELFF | TGTGCCAGCAGCTTAACGAACCTCGGACAGGGTGCCGGGGAGCTGTTTTTT
14 | - | - | TRBJ2-7 | TRBV19 | CASSMGRTAYEQYF | TGTGCCAGTAGTATGGGCCGGACGGCTTACGAGCAGTACTTC
15 | - | - | TRBJ1-2 | TRBV19 | CASSPFRQANYGYTF | TGTGCCAGTAGTCCCTTCAGGCAAGCTAACTATGGCTACACCTTC
17 | - | - | TRBJ1-1 | TRBV20-1 | CSARDVNGGWVDTEAFF | TGCAGTGCTAGAGATGTTAATGGCGGGTGGGTTGACACTGAAGCTTTCTTT
13 | - | many | TRBJ2-1 | TRBV28 | CASSSLAYNEQFF | TGTGCCAGCAGTTCACTAGCTTACAATGAGCAGTTCTTC
15 | - | few | TRBJ1-5 | TRBV4-3 | CASSQDEDGNQPQHF | TGCGCCAGCAGCCAAGATGAAGACGGGAATCAGCCCCAGCATTTT
15 | TRBD1 | many | TRBJ2-3 | TRBV10-3 | CAISEVRTGPDTQYF | TGTGCCATCAGTGAGGTCAGGACAGGGCCAGATACGCAGTATTTT
15 | TRBD1 | many | TRBJ1-1 | TRBV27 | CASIGTGERGTEAFF | TGTGCCAGCATCGGGACAGGGGAGCGTGGGACTGAAGCTTTCTTT
10 | - | many | TRBJ2-1 | TRBV28 | CATELGEQFF | TGTGCCACCGAACTTGGTGAGCAGTTCTTC
13 | - | few | TRBJ2-3 | TRBV12-5 | CASGQTDGDTQYF | TGTGCTAGTGGTCAGACAGATGGGGATACGCAGTATTTT
16 | - | many | TRBJ2-5 | TRBV6-2/TRBV6-3 | CASSYVPGEAGETQYF | TGTGCCAGCAGTTACGTTCCGGGAGAGGCAGGGGAGACCCAGTACTTC
11 | TRBD2 | many | TRBJ2-1 | TRBV11-2 | CASSPSGEQFF | TGTGCCAGCAGCCCTAGCGGTGAGCAGTTCTTC
16 | - | many | TRBJ2-5 | TRBV12-3/TRBV12-4 | CASSLARSGYQETQYF | TGTGCCAGCAGTTTAGCGCGGAGCGGGTATCAGGAGACCCAGTACTTC
12 | - | many | TRBJ2-3 | TRBV12-3/TRBV12-4 | CASSSARDTQYF | TGTGCCAGCAGTTCAGCGCGGGATACGCAGTATTTT
16 | - | many | TRBJ2-6 | TRBV28 | CASSLAGFSGQEVLTF | TGTGCCAGCAGTTTGGCGGGATTTTCAGGGCAAGAAGTCCTGACTTTC
12 | - | - | TRBJ2-7 | TRBV30 | CAWSPSLYEQYF | TGTGCCTGGAGTCCTTCACTCTACGAGCAGTACTTC
13 | - | many | TRBJ1-1 | TRBV20-1 | CSAREDPNTEAFF | TGCAGTGCTAGAGAGGACCCGAACACTGAAGCTTTCTTT
15 | TRBD1 | many | TRBJ1-5 | TRBV5-6 | CASSLKGAGNQPQHF | TGTGCCAGCAGCTTGAAGGGGGCGGGCAATCAGCCCCAGCATTTT
14 | TRBD1 | few | TRBJ1-1 | TRBV5-1 | CASSMGQGVTEAFF | TGCGCCAGCAGCATGGGACAGGGAGTAACTGAAGCTTTCTTT
16 | - | many | TRBJ2-5 | TRBV10-3 | CAISEGQPIGLETQYF | TGTGCCATCAGTGAGGGACAGCCTATAGGGCTAGAGACCCAGTACTTC
13 | TRBD1 | few | TRBJ2-1 | TRBV19 | CASSRDRDFEQFF | TGTGCCAGTAGTCGGGACAGGGATTTTGAGCAGTTCTTC
15 | TRBD2 | many | TRBJ2-3 | TRBV5-1 | CASSLEGGPTDTQYF | TGCGCCAGCAGCTTAGAGGGAGGGCCCACAGATACGCAGTATTTT
13 | - | - | TRBJ2-7 | TRBV6-9 | CASSSAQGYEQYF | TGTGCCAGCAGTTCCGCCCAAGGCTACGAGCAGTACTTC
13 | - | many | TRBJ1-1 | TRBV6-5 | CASSSRQNTEAFF | TGTGCCAGCAGTTCGCGACAGAACACTGAAGCTTTCTTT
14 | - | - | TRBJ2-4 | TRBV5-1 | CASSWGGGKNIQYF | TGCGCCAGCTCCTGGGGAGGGGGCAAAAACATTCAGTACTTC
13 | - | - | TRBJ2-5 | TRBV6-1 | CASSESSGETQYF | TGTGCCAGCAGTGAATCATCTGGAGAGACCCAGTACTTC
17 | - | few | TRBJ1-2 | TRBV5-1 | CASSLLPSYTANYGYTF | TGCGCCAGCAGCCTCCTACCCTCTTATACAGCTAACTATGGCTACACCTTC
14 | - | many | TRBJ2-3 | TRBV7-8 | CASSYLGSSDTQYF | TGTGCCAGCAGCTACCTGGGGAGCTCCGATACGCAGTATTTT
16 | - | many | TRBJ2-7 | TRBV10-3 | CAISEGLLANSYEQYF | TGTGCCATCAGTGAAGGGCTATTGGCGAACTCCTACGAGCAGTACTTC
13 | - | many | TRBJ1-1 | TRBV3-1 | CASSQGRNTEAFF | TGTGCCAGCAGCCAAGGACGGAACACTGAAGCTTTCTTT
15 | TRBD1 | many | TRBJ1-4 | TRBV2 | CASSEAQGAWEKLFF | TGTGCCAGCAGTGAAGCGCAGGGGGCCTGGGAAAAACTGTTTTTT
15 | - | - | TRBJ1-5 | TRBV4-3 | CASSQDSQGVQPQHF | TGCGCCAGCAGCCAAGACTCCCAGGGTGTGCAGCCCCAGCATTTT
17 | - | - | TRBJ2-5 | TRBV11-3 | CASSFNAGPRRPETQYF | TGTGCCAGCAGCTTTAATGCCGGGCCGAGACGTCCAGAGACCCAGTACTTC
14 | TRBD2 | few | TRBJ2-5 | TRBV9 | CASSVVAGQETQYF | TGTGCCAGCAGCGTAGTAGCGGGACAAGAGACCCAGTACTTC
15 | TRBD2 | many | TRBJ2-1 | TRBV3-1 | CASSQGGSSYNEQFF | TGTGCCAGCAGCCAGGGCGGGAGCTCCTACAATGAGCAGTTCTTC
16 | TRBD2 | - | TRBJ2-5 | TRBV9 | CASSVGASGRKETQYF | TGTGCCAGCAGCGTAGGAGCTAGCGGGAGAAAGGAGACCCAGTACTTC
14 | TRBD2 | many | TRBJ2-1 | TRBV20-1 | CSASLPSGSNEQFF | TGCAGTGCTAGCCTGCCCAGCGGGAGTAATGAGCAGTTCTTC
15 | - | many | TRBJ2-5 | TRBV2 | CASSRDFGPQETQYF | TGCGCCAGCAGCCGGGACTTCGGACCGCAAGAGACCCAGTACTTC
15 | - | few | TRBJ2-5 | TRBV5-1 | CASSPIPEGGETQYF | TGCGCCAGCAGCCCGATCCCCGAGGGGGGCGAGACCCAGTACTTC
16 | TRBD2 | many | TRBJ2-1 | TRBV20-1 | CSAFSGTSGPYNEQFF | TGCAGTGCTTTTTCCGGGACTAGCGGGCCCTACAATGAGCAGTTCTTC
17 | - | few | TRBJ1-4 | TRBV28 | CASNKYLGTTTNEKLFF | TGTGCCAGCAATAAGTACCTAGGGACCACAACTAATGAAAAACTGTTTTTT
12 | - | - | TRBJ2-2 | TRBV28 | CASSSPPGELFF | TGTGCCAGCAGTTCGCCCCCCGGGGAGCTGTTTTTT